These 22 T cell receptor beta chains share one sample of origin, sequenced in a study of molecular identifiers for immune sequencing clone quantification. One entry per CDR3 protein, called by TCRdb with MiXCR from the PCR reads. Of roughly 12,000 distinct CDR3 sequences in the sample, around 15% were seen once. Sequenced material: naive CD8+ T cells from blood, with Jurkat cell RNA spiked in. Specified subset: FACS-sorted CD8+CD4-CCR7+CD45RA+ naive T cells. Receptors were obtained from a human donor in good health. Some libraries in this study had Jurkat cell RNA spiked in.

By sample share, this clonotype is medium-sized (0.01 to 0.1%). The V call is TRBV7-9, the J call TRBJ1-1, with a possible D match to TRBD1 (5 bases). Germline V gives CDR1 SEHNR, CDR2 FQNEAQ (reference sequence). V lost 3 bases and J lost 4, with 9 bases in between. This CDR3 comprises 13 residues. The CDR3 DNA reads as TGTGCCAGCAGCTTTGACAGTTCCACTGAAGCTTTCTTT. Encoded protein: CASSFDSSTEAFF.

This clonotype was seen many times. This chain joins TRBV12-3 or TRBV12-4 and TRBJ2-1, with TRBD2 identical over 8 bases. This CDR3 contains 14 residues. V shed 5 bases, J shed 8 bases, and the junction held 8 bases outside the gene matches. Here the CDR3 reads CASSQGLVSHEQFF. In DNA, the CDR3 is TGTGCCAGCAGTCAGGGACTAGTGTCCCATGAGCAGTTCTTC.

V is TRBV5-6 and J is TRBJ2-2; no reliable D call. CDR3 length equals 12 residues. Germline CDR1 reads SGHDT; CDR2 reads YYEEEE. With 1 base removed from V and 4 bases from J, the gap between germline ends came to 2 bases. CDR3 in DNA: TGTGCCAGCAGCTTGAGCACCGGGGAGCTGTTTTTT. It is translated as CASSLSTGELFF.

This clonotype was counted at least ten times. CDR3 sequence: CASSLQEYNEQFF. The DNA for the CDR3 is TGTGCCAGCAGCCTACAGGAGTACAATGAGCAGTTCTTC. This chain connects TRBV6-5 to TRBJ2-1, with D possibly matching TRBD1 (5 bases). Germline-derived CDR1 and CDR2 are MNHEY and SVGAGI. The CDR3 length is 13 residues. V was trimmed by 6 bases and J by 4 bases, leaving 10 bases between them.

This clonotype was detected ten times or more. The chain is built from TRBV14 and TRBJ1-6; no reliable D call. The CDR3 contains 15 residues. Germline CDR1 is SGHDN and CDR2 is FVKESK. The V gene lost 0 bases and the J gene lost 14 bases, with 17 bases spanning the gap. CDR3 sequence reads: CASSQEESPLLTLHF. CDR3 in DNA: TGTGCCAGCAGCCAAGAGGAATCTCCGCTTCTAACCCTCCACTTT.

By share of the sample, this clonotype is medium-sized (0.01 to 0.1%). This chain joins TRBV29-1 and TRBJ1-2; D is unclear. The CDR3 has 13 amino acids. Trimming left V 1 base short and J 0 bases short, with 6 bases between. Germline V gene sequence: CDR1 SQVTM, CDR2 ANQGSEA. The CDR3 loop is CSVEGGTNYGYTF. CDR3 nucleotides: TGCAGCGTTGAAGGAGGAACTAACTATGGCTACACCTTC.

In its sample, this clonotype is medium-sized. The V call is TRBV28, the J call TRBJ2-3; D is uncertain. The CDR3 totals 15 residues. Per the germline V gene, CDR1 is MDHEN and CDR2 is SYDVKM. V dropped 3 bases and J dropped 0 bases, with 10 bases sitting between them. The CDR3 bases are TGTGCCAGCAGTTTCGGTCTAGTTAGCACAGATACGCAGTATTTT. It specifies CASSFGLVSTDTQYF. Full variable domain (rest looked up from reference TRBV28 and TRBJ2-3): DVKVTQSSRYLVKRTGEKVFLECVQDMDHENMFWYRQDPGLGLRLIYFSYDVKMKEKGDIPEGYSVSREKKERFSLILESASTNQTSMYLCASSFGLVSTDTQYFGPGTRLTVL.

The table lists this clonotype with many counts. V usage is TRBV7-6 and J usage is TRBJ1-1, with D possibly TRBD1 on 6 matching bases. This CDR3 has 13 amino acids. Trimming cost V 0 bases and J 10 bases, with 12 bases left between them. Germline CDR1 is SGHVS and CDR2 is FNYEAQ. CDR3 nucleotides: TGTGCCAGCAGCTTAGCGGGGGACATCGGAGCTTTCTTT. Residues: CASSLAGDIGAFF.

Worth noting for this clonotype: This CDR3 fails to terminate in the conserved phenylalanine or tryptophan, so it likely reflects a read error. Here the CDR3 DNA reads TGCAGTGCTAGAGACATCCAGCGGGCGAGCTACGAGCAGTACCCC. Residues: CSARDIQRASYEQYP. The rearrangement uses TRBV20-1 and TRBJ2-7; possibly TRBD2 for D (6 bases). CDR1 DFQATT and CDR2 SNEGSKA come from the germline V gene (reference sequence). V lost 0 bases to trimming and J lost 3 bases, with 15 bases between them. This CDR3 region has 15 residues.

About this clonotype: This may be a read error, as it is one base from a much larger clone. The chain uses TRBV28 and TRBJ2-2; D is tentatively TRBD1 or TRBD2 (5 bases each). The CDR3 has 14 amino acids. Germline lookup yields CDR1 MDHEN and CDR2 SYDVKM. The CDR3 region has the DNA TGTGCCTGCAGTTTAGTTGGGGGTACCGGGGAGCTGTTTTTT. Its translation is CACSLVGGTGELFF.

Only a few counts were recorded for this clonotype. CDR3 residues: CATSRALQGGEAFF. As DNA, the CDR3 is TGTGCCACCAGCAGAGCCCTGCAGGGGGGCGAAGCTTTCTTT. This rearrangement joins TRBV15 to TRBJ1-1; the match to TRBD1 covers 7 bases. CDR3 length equals 14 residues. Germline trimming cut 1 base from V and 8 bases from J; bases unmatched to any gene: 7. Germline CDR1 reads LNHNV; CDR2 reads YYDKDF (reference sequence).

At least ten counts were recorded for this clonotype. The J gene is TRBJ1-2, the V gene TRBV5-4; D is ambiguous. This CDR3 is 13 amino acids long. The V gene's germline CDR1 is SGHNT and CDR2 YYREEE (reference sequence). V lost 2 bases and J 4 bases, leaving 9 bases between the germline ends. The CDR3 spells CASSLKPIYGYTF. DNA for the CDR3: TGTGCCAGCAGCTTAAAACCGATCTATGGCTACACCTTC. Full variable domain (outside the CDR3, taken from reference TRBV5-4 and TRBJ1-2): ETGVTQSPTHLIKTRGQQVTLRCSSQSGHNTVSWYQQALGQGPQFIFQYYREEENGRGNFPPRFSGLQFPNYSSELNVNALELDDSALYLCASSLKPIYGYTFGSGTRLTVV.

By share, this clonotype counts as medium-sized. The V gene is TRBV4-2, the J gene TRBJ1-5, with a tentative D call TRBD1 (5 bases). Germline V gene sequence: CDR1 LGHNA, CDR2 YNFKEQ. With 0 bases removed from V and 4 bases from J, the gap between germline ends came to 16 bases. This CDR3 region has 17 residues. Here the CDR3 DNA reads TGTGCCAGCAGCCAAGAATTACCGGCAGGGAATAATCAGCCCCAGCATTTT. Amino acid sequence: CASSQELPAGNNQPQHF.

In its sample, this clonotype is medium-sized (0.01 to 0.1%). V gene TRBV6-5 combines with J gene TRBJ2-5; D might be TRBD1 (7 bases). The germline V gene has CDR1 MNHEY and CDR2 SVGAGI. There are 17 residues in the CDR3. Trimming pared 2 bases from V and 2 bases from J, leaving 18 bases between. The CDR3: CASSYPSGGWAQETQYF. The CDR3 DNA sequence: TGTGCCAGCAGTTACCCCTCAGGGGGGTGGGCACAAGAGACCCAGTACTTC.

This clonotype was counted ten times or more. This chain uses TRBV6-2 or TRBV6-3 with TRBJ2-7; 15 bases map to TRBD2. Trimming removed 5 bases from V and 3 bases from J; junction bases left unmatched: 2. This CDR3 has 15 residues. The germline V gene encodes CDR1 MNHEY and CDR2 SVGEGT. The CDR3 nucleotides read TGTGCCAGCAGTATGGGACTAGCGGGAGGCTACGAGCAGTACTTC. It encodes CASSMGLAGGYEQYF.

This clonotype has ten or more counts. V and J are TRBV10-2 and TRBJ1-5; no definite D call. Germline values: CDR1 WSHSY, CDR2 SAAADI. CDR3 length: 15 residues. Trimming pared 7 bases from V and 0 bases from J, leaving 13 bases between. The CDR3 bases are TGCGCCAGCACCACGGGAATGGATAGCAATCAGCCCCAGCATTTT. Its protein is CASTTGMDSNQPQHF.

By share, this clonotype counts as medium-sized. CDR3: CASSLTGERGSYEQYF. Written as DNA, the CDR3 is TGTGCCAGCAGCCTAACTGGTGAGCGGGGATCCTACGAGCAGTACTTC. The chain links TRBV7-2 to TRBJ2-7, with 7 bases aligning to TRBD2. V shed 5 bases and J 1 base; nucleotides not matched to a gene: 11. The CDR3 spans 16 residues. Germline V gives CDR1 SGHTA, CDR2 FQGNSA.

In regard to this clonotype: A much more abundant neighbour one base away suggests this may be a read error. The V gene is TRBV24-1, the J gene TRBJ2-2; D ambiguous. Between the trimmed V and J ends, which lost 5 bases and 1 base, there was a span of 10 bases. CDR1 and CDR2 (germline): KGHDR, SFDVKD. The CDR3 loop spans 15 amino acids. CDR3 protein: CATSGLVGNTGELFF. CDR3 DNA: TGTGCCACCAGTGGTTTAGTCGGGAACACCGGGGAGCTGTTTTTT.

In its sample, this clonotype ranks as medium-sized. V gene TRBV23-1 combines with J gene TRBJ2-1; the match to TRBD1 covers 9 bases. TRBV23-1 is noted as an ORF with a role that remains uncertain. This CDR3 has 20 residues. V dropped 3 bases and J dropped 7; count of bases not matched to a gene: 22. Written as DNA, the CDR3 is TGCGCCAGCAGTCACTACCTAGGAACGGGACAGGGTTCGGGGGATAATGAGCAGTTCTTC. Translated, it gives CASSHYLGTGQGSGDNEQFF.

The chain carries TRBV10-3 and TRBJ2-7; perhaps D is TRBD1 or TRBD2 (6 bases each). The CDR3 length is 17 residues. Trimming pared 10 bases from V and 5 bases from J, leaving 30 bases between. Germline V gene data show CDR1 as ENHRY and CDR2 as SYGVKD. The CDR3 reads CASTTVVGPGEVHEQYF. In nucleotides, the CDR3 is TGTGCCAGCACAACCGTCGTCGGGCCAGGGGAGGTCCACGAGCAGTACTTC.

In this sample, this clonotype is medium-sized. V gene TRBV7-2 combines with J gene TRBJ2-7, with 8 bases identical to TRBD2. V was pared by 5 bases and J by 3 bases, with 12 bases of the junction left unmatched. The CDR3 consists of 16 residues. CDR1 and CDR2 (germline): SGHTA, FQGNSA. The CDR3: CASSQGAGGSYYEQYF. The CDR3 DNA sequence: TGTGCCAGCAGCCAAGGGGCGGGAGGTTCCTACTACGAGCAGTACTTC.

A note on this clonotype: This may arise from a read error, as a much more abundant clone is one base away. In DNA, the CDR3 is TGTGCCAGCAGTGCGCCTGACACCGGGGGGCTGTTTTTT. It codes for CASSAPDTGGLFF. The chain employs TRBV2 and TRBJ2-2, with a weak D call TRBD2 (6 bases). CDR3 length: 13 amino acids. The germline V gene encodes CDR1 SNHLY and CDR2 FYNNEI.